This section outlines one T cell receptor (beta chain) sequence together with its context. PCR involved 60 Vbeta and 13 Jbeta primers. Sequencing was performed with immunoSEQ multiplex PCR; in TCRdb, only in-frame clones are kept and a portion is missing. The repertoire holds 150,000 to 200,000 clones, with roughly 84% as singletons. This CDR3 contains 14 residues. Germline CDR1 and CDR2: SGHKS and YYEKEE (reference sequence). After removal of 0 bases from V and 6 bases from J, the junction contained 5 bases not matched to a gene. The data were obtained in a study of cytomegalovirus exposure and HLA in healthy donors.

The sequence derives from a man aged 45-65 years in good health and CMV-seropositive. The chain joins TRBV5-5 to TRBJ1-1; 7 bases agree with TRBD1. Sequencing input: PBMCs. The CDR3 sequence is CASSLETGRAEAFF. In DNA, the CDR3 is TGTGCCAGCAGCTTGGAGACAGGGCGCGCTGAAGCTTTCTTT.